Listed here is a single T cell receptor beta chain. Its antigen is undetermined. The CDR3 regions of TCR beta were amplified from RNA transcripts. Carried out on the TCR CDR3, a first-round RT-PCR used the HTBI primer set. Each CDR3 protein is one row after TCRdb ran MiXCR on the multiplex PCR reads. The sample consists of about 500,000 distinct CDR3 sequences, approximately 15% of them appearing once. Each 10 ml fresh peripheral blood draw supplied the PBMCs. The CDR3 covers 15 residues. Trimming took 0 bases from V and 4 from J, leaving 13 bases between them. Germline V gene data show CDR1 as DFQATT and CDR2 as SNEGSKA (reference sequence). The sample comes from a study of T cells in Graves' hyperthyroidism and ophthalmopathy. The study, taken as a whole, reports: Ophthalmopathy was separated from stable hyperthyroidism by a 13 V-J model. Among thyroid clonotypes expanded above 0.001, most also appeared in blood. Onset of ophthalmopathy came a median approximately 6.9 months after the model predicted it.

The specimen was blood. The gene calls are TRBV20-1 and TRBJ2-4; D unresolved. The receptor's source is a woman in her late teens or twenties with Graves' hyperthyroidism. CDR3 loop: CSARDPGPSKNIQYF. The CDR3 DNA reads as TGCAGTGCTAGAGACCCCGGGCCCTCAAAAAACATTCAGTACTTC.